This T cell receptor (beta chain) was captured in a study of T cells in Graves' hyperthyroidism and ophthalmopathy. For the study at large: Once the initial diagnosis was made, peripheral blood was obtained before any treatment.

From RNA transcripts, TCR beta CDR3 regions were amplified. During a first-round RT-PCR of the TCR CDR3, the HTBI primer set was used. TCRdb re-derived calls from the multiplex PCR reads in MiXCR, one entry per CDR3 protein. The sample includes approximately 600,000 distinct CDR3 sequences, about a fifth of them seen just once. PBMCs came from more than 8.5 ml fresh peripheral blood. The length of the CDR3 is 15 residues. CDR1 MGHRA and CDR2 YSYEKL come from the germline V gene. V usage is TRBV4-1 and J usage is TRBJ2-1, with D possibly matching TRBD2 (7 bases). The DNA end is a closer match to TRBJ2-7, so the J assignment may be wrong. The material sequenced was blood. This TCR came from a man in his thirties or forties with Graves' ophthalmopathy. CDR3 sequence (DNA): TGCGCCAGCAGCCAAGATCGGGGGGCCAACAATGAGCAGTACTTC. Encoded protein: CASSQDRGANNEQYF.